The source of this TCR beta chain is a study of regulatory T cells in long-lasting Graves disease. Notes on the study in general: Accuracy might have suffered from few samples.

The time point is: newly diagnosed GD, antithyroid drugs for less than 3 months. PBMC RNA was the source of the TCR library. In building TCR beta libraries, iRepertoire HTBI primers were used together with Arm-PCR of CDR3 regions. Using its own MiXCR run on the multiplex PCR reads, TCRdb lists one record per CDR3 protein. The data show 350,000 to 500,000 distinct CDR3 sequences, over 15% seen once. V shed 4 bases, J shed 2 bases, and the junction held 8 bases outside the gene matches. Germline CDR1 is SGHTA and CDR2 is FQGNSA. The CDR3 is 16 amino acids. In its sample, this clonotype was seen many times. Antigen: not known. In addition, the sample was reused for a study of T cells in Graves' hyperthyroidism and ophthalmopathy. According to that study: Blood also carried most thyroid clonotypes expanded above 0.001.

The sequence was obtained from a woman aged 25 to 39 with Graves disease. The sequenced sample was peripheral blood mononuclear cells (PBMCs), obtained at new diagnosis, from a patient treated with antithyroid drugs. V and J are TRBV7-2 and TRBJ2-3, with 8 bases aligning to TRBD2. The CDR3 spells CASSSSGGRDTDTQYF. CDR3 nucleotides: TGTGCCAGCAGCTCCTCGGGAGGGCGGGACACAGATACGCAGTATTTT.